This T cell receptor (beta chain) was found in a study of T cell responses to AZD1222 COVID-19 vaccine. Data came from immunoSEQ multiplex PCR; TCRdb stores just in-frame clones and leaves some out. This repertoire comprises about 140,000 clones; its ten largest clones make up about 2%. This CDR3 has 15 amino acids. CDR1 is MNHNS, CDR2 SASEGT, per germline. V was pared by 2 bases and J by 6 bases, with 16 bases between. The sequence came from an adult in good health. The chain uses TRBV6-1 and TRBJ1-2; perhaps TRBD1 as D (5 bases). Input material: peripheral blood. The CDR3 spells CASSEYGTEGHGYTF. The CDR3 nucleotides are TGTGCCAGCAGTGAATACGGGACCGAAGGGCATGGCTACACCTTC.